A selection of T cell receptor beta chains follows, all from one sample in a study of vaccination and CD4 T cells after COVID-19. What these receptors recognize is not known. TCRdb fed the PCR reads into MiXCR, producing one record per CDR3 protein. The top ten hold roughly 16% of the sample, which has around 20,000 distinct CDR3 sequences, about 45% seen once. The sample consisted of CD4+ T cells from blood, cultured in vitro, taken about 7 months after SARS-CoV-2 vaccination. Source of these receptors: a human donor who had recovered from COVID-19. The CDR3 runs from the conserved cysteine through the conserved F or W. D genes are given only for firm matches. The size of a clone is reported for some rows only, either as once, few or many, or as a class for expanded clones.

j_gene | abundance | d_gene | len | v_gene | CDR3aa | CDR3nt
TRBJ2-7 | NA | TRBD2 | 13 | TRBV20-1 | CSAEAGGRYEQYF | TGCAGTGCTGAGGCGGGAGGGCGCTACGAGCAGTACTTC
TRBJ2-5 | few | NA | 14 | TRBV2 | CASIRQGRQETQYF | TGTGCCAGCATACGGCAGGGGAGGCAAGAGACCCAGTACTTC
TRBJ2-4 | NA | NA | 15 | TRBV25-1 | CASSELSGAKNIQYF | TGTGCCAGCAGTGAATTGAGCGGAGCCAAAAACATTCAGTACTTC
TRBJ1-2 | NA | TRBD1 | 13 | TRBV2 | CASRKGANYGYTF | TGTGCCAGCAGAAAGGGGGCGAACTATGGCTACACCTTC
TRBJ2-3 | NA | NA | 13 | TRBV20-1 | CSARDVDRDTQYF | TGCAGTGCTAGAGATGTTGACCGAGATACGCAGTATTTT
TRBJ2-5 | few | TRBD2 | 14 | TRBV10-3 | CAISERGGQETQYF | TGTGCCATCAGTGAGCGGGGGGGCCAAGAGACCCAGTACTTC
TRBJ2-1 | NA | NA | 16 | TRBV7-2 | CASSLFRQPNYNEQFF | TGTGCCAGCAGCTTATTCCGGCAGCCGAACTACAATGAGCAGTTCTTC
TRBJ1-1 | NA | TRBD1 | 15 | TRBV9 | CASSPRDRGDTEAFF | TGTGCCAGCAGCCCTAGGGACAGGGGAGACACTGAAGCTTTCTTT
TRBJ2-5 | NA | NA | 15 | TRBV10-1 | CASSPGTEIQETQYF | TGCGCCAGCAGCCCAGGGACGGAAATCCAAGAGACCCAGTACTTC
TRBJ2-5 | NA | NA | 16 | TRBV18 | CASSPLGGTFQETQYF | TGTGCCAGCTCACCACTTGGTGGAACATTCCAAGAGACCCAGTACTTC
TRBJ1-1 | NA | NA | 20 | TRBV19 | CASLPPYLTGRRGVNTEAFF | TGTGCCAGTCTACCCCCTTACTTAACAGGGCGGCGGGGTGTGAACACTGAAGCTTTCTTT
TRBJ2-3 | NA | NA | 15 | TRBV7-2 | CASSAGGDGTDTQYF | TGTGCCAGCAGCGCCGGAGGGGATGGCACAGATACGCAGTATTTT
TRBJ2-3 | NA | NA | 16 | TRBV19 | CASSIPQGLGTDTQYF | TGTGCCAGTAGTATACCCCAGGGGTTGGGCACAGATACGCAGTATTTT
TRBJ1-2 | NA | NA | 12 | TRBV28 | CASSLLDYGYTF | TGTGCCAGCAGTTTATTGGACTATGGCTACACCTTC
TRBJ1-1 | few | TRBD1 | 18 | TRBV10-3 | CAISESPGQGNGDTEAFF | TGTGCCATCAGTGAGTCGCCGGGACAGGGTAACGGGGACACTGAAGCTTTCTTT
TRBJ2-7 | NA | NA | 13 | TRBV20-1 | CSARGDFSYEQYF | TGCAGTGCTAGAGGAGACTTCTCCTACGAGCAGTACTTC
TRBJ1-5 | few | NA | 17 | TRBV7-9 | CASSPGRWFDSNQPQHF | TGTGCCAGCAGCCCAGGGAGGTGGTTCGACAGCAATCAGCCCCAGCATTTT
TRBJ1-4 | NA | NA | 16 | TRBV7-9 | CASSSRAGAANEKLFF | TGTGCCAGCAGCTCGAGGGCGGGGGCTGCTAATGAAAAACTGTTTTTT
TRBJ1-2 | NA | NA | 13 | TRBV6-5 | CASSQSRFYGYTF | TGTGCCAGCAGTCAATCGAGGTTTTATGGCTACACCTTC
TRBJ2-7 | NA | TRBD2 | 17 | TRBV4-3 | CASSQDWASGRHYEQYF | TGCGCCAGCAGCCAAGATTGGGCTAGCGGGCGACACTACGAGCAGTACTTC
TRBJ1-5 | NA | NA | 15 | TRBV27 | CASSLRVDSNQPQHF | TGTGCCAGCAGTTTAAGGGTAGATAGCAATCAGCCCCAGCATTTT
TRBJ2-7 | NA | TRBD1 | 19 | TRBV6-5 | CASSSDRGRLINMNYEQYF | TGTGCCAGCAGTTCCGACAGGGGGCGCCTAATTAACATGAACTACGAGCAGTACTTC
TRBJ1-5 | NA | TRBD1 | 16 | TRBV18 | CASSPGQKGSGQPQHF | TGTGCCAGCTCCCCGGGACAGAAGGGCTCCGGACAGCCCCAGCATTTT
TRBJ1-1 | few | NA | 14 | TRBV6-5 | CASSYSGADTEAFF | TGTGCCAGCAGTTACTCGGGGGCGGATACTGAAGCTTTCTTT
TRBJ2-5 | NA | NA | 11 | TRBV20-1 | CSVARGETQYF | TGCAGTGTGGCTAGGGGGGAGACCCAGTACTTC
TRBJ2-2 | NA | NA | 14 | TRBV7-9 | CASSLSGRTGELFF | TGTGCCAGCAGCTTGTCTGGCCGCACCGGGGAGCTGTTTTTT
TRBJ1-1 | few | NA | 14 | TRBV7-9 | CASSLMGPNTEAFF | TGTGCCAGCAGCTTAATGGGACCAAACACTGAAGCTTTCTTT
TRBJ1-2 | NA | TRBD1 | 16 | TRBV7-2 | CASSLGQGALPLLPYF | TGTGCCAGCAGCCTGGGACAGGGGGCCCTTCCCCTCTTGCCTTACTTC
TRBJ1-1 | NA | NA | 15 | TRBV5-1 | CASSLEFGASTEAFF | TGCGCCAGCAGCTTGGAATTTGGGGCTAGCACTGAAGCTTTCTTT
TRBJ2-5 | NA | TRBD2 | 18 | TRBV20-1 | CSASSMIERGGEQETQYF | TGCAGTGCTAGCTCAATGATTGAGCGGGGGGGCGAACAAGAGACCCAGTACTTC
TRBJ1-6 | NA | NA | 14 | TRBV7-3 | CASSQTAMGSPLHF | TGTGCCAGCAGCCAGACAGCCATGGGTTCACCCCTCCACTTT
TRBJ2-7 | NA | NA | 12 | TRBV7-2 | CASSMAGREQYF | TGTGCCAGCAGCATGGCAGGCCGCGAGCAGTACTTC
TRBJ2-1 | NA | NA | 13 | TRBV6-1 | CASKGSSYNEQFF | TGTGCCAGCAAGGGGAGCTCCTACAATGAGCAGTTCTTC
TRBJ1-2 | NA | NA | 14 | TRBV7-2 | CASSLGQGPWGYTF | TGTGCCAGCAGCTTAGGGCAGGGGCCTTGGGGCTACACCTTC
TRBJ1-5 | few | NA | 12 | TRBV27 | CASSFVFQPQHF | TGTGCCAGCAGTTTTGTGTTTCAGCCCCAGCATTTT
TRBJ1-1 | few | NA | 13 | TRBV5-4 | CASSWDGYTEAFF | TGTGCCAGCAGCTGGGACGGCTACACTGAAGCTTTCTTT
TRBJ2-1 | few | NA | 16 | TRBV20-1 | CSASSSPPGHQNRQFF | TGCAGTGCTTCCTCCTCTCCTCCGGGACACCAAAACCGGCAGTTCTTC
TRBJ2-7 | NA | NA | 15 | TRBV28 | CASSLSGTGSYEQYF | TGTGCCAGCAGTTTGTCAGGGACGGGCTCCTACGAGCAGTACTTC
TRBJ2-7 | medium-sized | TRBD2 | 13 | TRBV20-1 | CSASLGEGYEQYF | TGCAGTGCTAGTTTAGGGGAGGGCTACGAGCAGTACTTC
TRBJ1-5 | NA | NA | 17 | TRBV19 | CASSAPRGRVPNQPQHF | TGTGCCAGTAGTGCGCCCCGGGGCAGGGTGCCAAATCAGCCCCAGCATTTT
TRBJ2-3 | NA | NA | 16 | TRBV27 | CASSLRKSHPTDTQYF | TGTGCCAGCAGTTTACGAAAGAGCCACCCCACAGATACGCAGTATTTT
TRBJ1-2 | NA | NA | 13 | TRBV6-5 | CASSYRGGYGYTF | TGTGCCAGCAGTTACCGCGGGGGGTATGGCTACACCTTC
TRBJ2-7 | few | NA | 14 | TRBV6-1 | CASREGPAAYEQYF | TGTGCCAGCAGAGAAGGGCCCGCCGCCTACGAGCAGTACTTC
TRBJ2-1 | few | NA | 14 | TRBV7-7 | CASSLTAGANEQFF | TGTGCTAGCAGCTTAACAGCGGGCGCAAATGAGCAGTTCTTC
TRBJ1-1 | few | TRBD1 | 14 | TRBV6-2/TRBV6-3 | CASRPSRDRGSAFF | TGTGCCAGCAGACCCTCCCGGGACAGGGGTTCAGCTTTCTTT
TRBJ1-2 | NA | TRBD1 | 15 | TRBV25-1 | CASSSPSQGRQGYTF | TGTGCCAGCAGTTCCCCCTCACAGGGGAGGCAGGGCTACACCTTC
TRBJ2-7 | NA | NA | 13 | TRBV7-8 | CASSPKPPDEQYF | TGTGCCAGCAGCCCCAAACCTCCCGACGAGCAGTACTTC
TRBJ2-7 | few | NA | 14 | TRBV6-5 | CASSFRGAPYEQYF | TGTGCCAGCAGTTTCCGGGGGGCGCCCTACGAGCAGTACTTC
TRBJ1-6 | few | TRBD1 | 14 | TRBV30 | CAWSVQGGGSPLHF | TGTGCCTGGAGTGTACAGGGGGGAGGATCACCCCTCCACTTT
TRBJ1-2 | NA | TRBD1 | 15 | TRBV7-2 | CASSKTTGGIYGYTF | TGTGCCAGCAGCAAAACGACAGGGGGCATCTATGGCTACACCTTC
TRBJ2-3 | NA | TRBD2 | 15 | TRBV7-3 | CASSSLAGAANTQYF | TGTGCCAGCAGCTCGCTAGCGGGGGCCGCCAATACGCAGTATTTT
TRBJ2-7 | few | NA | 12 | TRBV20-1 | CSARAGFYEQYF | TGCAGTGCTAGAGCGGGGTTCTACGAGCAGTACTTC
TRBJ2-5 | few | NA | 11 | TRBV20-1 | CSASRGIHQYF | TGCAGTGCCAGCCGAGGGATTCATCAGTACTTC
TRBJ1-2 | NA | NA | 13 | TRBV20-1 | CSARGKANYGYTF | TGCAGTGCTAGAGGGAAAGCTAACTATGGCTACACCTTC
TRBJ1-2 | medium-sized | NA | 12 | TRBV7-2 | CASSGLEIGYTF | TGTGCCAGCAGTGGGCTGGAGATAGGCTACACCTTC